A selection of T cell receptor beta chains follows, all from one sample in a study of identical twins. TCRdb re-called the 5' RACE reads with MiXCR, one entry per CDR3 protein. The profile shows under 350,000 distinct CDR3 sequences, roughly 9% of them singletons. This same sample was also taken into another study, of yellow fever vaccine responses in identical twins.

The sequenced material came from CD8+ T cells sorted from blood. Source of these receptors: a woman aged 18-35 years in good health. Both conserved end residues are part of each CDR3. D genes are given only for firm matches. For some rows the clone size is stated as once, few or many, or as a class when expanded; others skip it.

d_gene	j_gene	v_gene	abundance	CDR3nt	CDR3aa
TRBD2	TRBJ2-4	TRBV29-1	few	TGCAGCGTGGGACTACCACTAGCCAAAAACATTCAGTACTTC	CSVGLPLAKNIQYF
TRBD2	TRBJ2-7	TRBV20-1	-	TGCAGTGCTCACGGACTAGCGGGAGAGAACGAGCAGTACTTC	CSAHGLAGENEQYF
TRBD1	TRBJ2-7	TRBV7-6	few	TGTGCCAGCAGCTTACCACCGGGACAGGGGGCGTTCGACGAGCAGTACTTC	CASSLPPGQGAFDEQYF
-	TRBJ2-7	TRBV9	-	TGTGCCAGCAGCCCCGAAGGCCGGTACGAGCAGTACTTC	CASSPEGRYEQYF
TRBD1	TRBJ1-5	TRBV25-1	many	TGTGCCAGCAGTGGTCAGGGGGAGAATCAGCCCCAGCATTTT	CASSGQGENQPQHF
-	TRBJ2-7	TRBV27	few	TGTGCCACTCGGGACGGCCTCTACGAGCAGTACTTC	CATRDGLYEQYF
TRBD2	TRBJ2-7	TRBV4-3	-	TGCGCCAGCAACCAAGATGAGGGCCAGTGGGGGGGGGAGCAGTACTTC	CASNQDEGQWGGEQYF
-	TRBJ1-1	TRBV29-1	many	TGCAGCGTTGAAGATGAAAACCCTGAAGCTTTCTTT	CSVEDENPEAFF
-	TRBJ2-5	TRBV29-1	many	TGCAGCGTTGAAGTAGGGGACCCCGAGACCCAGTACTTC	CSVEVGDPETQYF
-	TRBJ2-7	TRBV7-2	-	TGTGCCAGCACGCAGTGGGCGGGGACGCACTACGAGCAGTACTTC	CASTQWAGTHYEQYF
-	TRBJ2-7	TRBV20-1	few	TGCAGTGCTAGAGACAACCCACCGGGCACCAATCCACGCGAGCAGTACTTC	CSARDNPPGTNPREQYF
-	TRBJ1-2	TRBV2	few	TGTGCCAGCAGTGAGGGGACCTTTTATGGCTACACCTTC	CASSEGTFYGYTF
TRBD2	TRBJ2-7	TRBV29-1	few	TGCAGCGTTGAACTAGCGGGAAACGAGCAGTACTTC	CSVELAGNEQYF
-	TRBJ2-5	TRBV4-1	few	TGCGCCAGCAGCCAAGAGGAAGAGACCCAGTACTTC	CASSQEEETQYF
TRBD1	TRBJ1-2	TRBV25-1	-	TGTGCCAGCAGTGGGCCGGGACAGGCCGGCTATGGCTACACCTTC	CASSGPGQAGYGYTF
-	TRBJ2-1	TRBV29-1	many	TGCAGCGCCTCCTACAATGAGCAGTTCTTC	CSASYNEQFF
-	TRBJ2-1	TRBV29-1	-	TGCAGCGTAGCGGACGGGTACAATGAGCAGTTCTTC	CSVADGYNEQFF
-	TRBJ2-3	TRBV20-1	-	TGCAGTGCTAGAGATTTAGCGGTCAGCACAGATACGCAGTATTTT	CSARDLAVSTDTQYF
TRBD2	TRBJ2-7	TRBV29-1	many	TGCAGCGCAAACGGAGGACTAGGGTTCAACGAGCAGTACTTC	CSANGGLGFNEQYF
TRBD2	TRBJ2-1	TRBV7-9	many	TGTGCCAGCAGCCAGGGACTAGCGGGATATCTTCAGTTCTTC	CASSQGLAGYLQFF
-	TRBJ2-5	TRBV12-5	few	TGTGCTAGTGGTTTAATAGGGGCTGGGGAGACCCAGTACTTC	CASGLIGAGETQYF
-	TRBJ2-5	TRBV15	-	TGTGCCACCAGCAGAGATTCTCCCGCGGTGGGGACCCAGTACTTC	CATSRDSPAVGTQYF
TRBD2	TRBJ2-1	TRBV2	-	TGTGCCAGCATTGCCGGGACTAGCTCTATCTTCTTC	CASIAGTSSIFF
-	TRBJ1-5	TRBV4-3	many	TGCGCCAGCAGCCAAGACTGGACAGACAATCAGCCCCAGCATTTT	CASSQDWTDNQPQHF
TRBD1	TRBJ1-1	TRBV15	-	TGTGCCACCAGCAGGGACAGGGGGCTGGTGGAAGCTTTCTTT	CATSRDRGLVEAFF
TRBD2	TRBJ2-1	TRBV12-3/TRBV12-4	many	TGTGCCAGCAGTACCCCTAGCGGGGTCGGGAATGAGCAGTTCTTC	CASSTPSGVGNEQFF
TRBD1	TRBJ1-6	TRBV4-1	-	TGCGCCAGCAGCCAATCGACAGGGGTAGAATCACCCCTCCACTTT	CASSQSTGVESPLHF
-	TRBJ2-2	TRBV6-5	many	TGTGCCAGCAGTTACTCAAACGGTGCCGGGGAGCTGTTTTTT	CASSYSNGAGELFF
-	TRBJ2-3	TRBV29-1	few	TGCAGCGTTGAAGATATCAGGGAGACAGATACGCAGTATTTT	CSVEDIRETDTQYF
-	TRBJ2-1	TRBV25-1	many	TGTGCCAGCACCCCCGGGGCGGGCTACAATGAGCAGTTCTTC	CASTPGAGYNEQFF
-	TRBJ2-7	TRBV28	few	TGTGCCAGCCGAAGGGACGGTGACTACTACGAGCAGTACTTC	CASRRDGDYYEQYF
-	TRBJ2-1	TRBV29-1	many	TGCAGCGTTGTATGGGGGGTCGATGAGCAGTTCTTC	CSVVWGVDEQFF
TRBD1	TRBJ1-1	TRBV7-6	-	TGTGCCAGCAGCTTACCAAGGGCAGGGGGCGCAGGCACTGAAGCTTTCTTT	CASSLPRAGGAGTEAFF
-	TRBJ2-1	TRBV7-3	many	TGTGCCAGCAGCTTACTGCCTAGCTGGAATGAGCAGTTCTTC	CASSLLPSWNEQFF
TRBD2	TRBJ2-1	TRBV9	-	TGTGCCAGCAGCGTACGAGCGGGAGGTATCTACAATGAGCAGTTCTTC	CASSVRAGGIYNEQFF
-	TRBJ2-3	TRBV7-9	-	TGTGCCAGCGATGAACCCCAGTCCGATACGCAGTATTTT	CASDEPQSDTQYF
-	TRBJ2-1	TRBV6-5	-	TGTGCCAGCAGTTACACGGGGACTTCCAAGAATGAGCAGTTCTTC	CASSYTGTSKNEQFF
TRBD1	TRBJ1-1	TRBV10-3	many	TGTGCCATCAGTCAAAACCGACAGGGCGAACTGAACACTGAAGCTTTCTTT	CAISQNRQGELNTEAFF
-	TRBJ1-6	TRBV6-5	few	TGTGCCAGCAGTTACGATGGGACGGGGCTCCACTTT	CASSYDGTGLHF
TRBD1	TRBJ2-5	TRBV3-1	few	TGTGCCAGCAGGGGGACAGGAAAAGAGACCCAGTACTTC	CASRGTGKETQYF
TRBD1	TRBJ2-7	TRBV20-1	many	TGCAGTGTTAGCCCGGGACAGGGTATCTACGAGCAGTACTTC	CSVSPGQGIYEQYF
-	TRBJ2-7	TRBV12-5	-	TGTGCTACCTCACCCCGGGATATCACCTACGAGCAGTACTTC	CATSPRDITYEQYF
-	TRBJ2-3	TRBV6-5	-	TGTGCCAGCAGTTACGGGCCCTATCAAACAGATACGCAGTATTTT	CASSYGPYQTDTQYF
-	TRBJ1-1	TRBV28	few	TGTGCCAGCAGTTTAGCGGACAGTTGGAACACTGAAGCTTTCTTT	CASSLADSWNTEAFF
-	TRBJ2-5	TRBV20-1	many	TGCAGTGCTAGAGATCTCGCGGAGACCCAGTACTTC	CSARDLAETQYF
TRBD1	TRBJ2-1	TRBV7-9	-	TGTGCCAGCAGACCAGGGACCGGGACAGGCACCTACAATGAGCAGTTCTTC	CASRPGTGTGTYNEQFF
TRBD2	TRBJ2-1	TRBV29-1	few	TGCAGCGTTGAAGAAGAGACTAGCGGGGCACTCTACAATGAGCAGTTCTTC	CSVEEETSGALYNEQFF
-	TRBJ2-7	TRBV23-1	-	TGCGCCAGCAGTCACCCCCCGGGCCGCAACTACGAGCAGTACTTC	CASSHPPGRNYEQYF
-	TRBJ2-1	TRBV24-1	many	TGTGCCACCAGTGATTTTGGGGCTTACAATGAGCAGTTCTTC	CATSDFGAYNEQFF
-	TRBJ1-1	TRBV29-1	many	TGCAGCGTTGAAGTAAGGGGAGAGGAGGGTGGCGGCACTGAAGCTTTCTTT	CSVEVRGEEGGGTEAFF
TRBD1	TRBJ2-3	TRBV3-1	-	TGTGCCAGCAGCCAAGATACAGGACAGGGGGCCACAGATACGCAGTATTTT	CASSQDTGQGATDTQYF
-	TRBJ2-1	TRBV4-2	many	TGTGCCAGCAGCCCGTTCGGGTACAATGAGCAGTTCTTC	CASSPFGYNEQFF
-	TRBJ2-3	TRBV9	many	TGTGCCAGCAGCGTAGGAATCCGCGGGGGCACAGATACGCAGTATTTT	CASSVGIRGGTDTQYF